This entry lists 20 T cell receptor beta chains sequenced from one sample in a study of blood T cells in healthy people across ages. Alongside a J-beta primer mix, a sample-barcoded 5' primer served in a second PCR lasting about 7 to 11 cycles. TCRdb ran MiXCR on the 5' RACE reads and lists one entry per CDR3 protein. The data show hundreds of thousands of distinct CDR3 sequences, approximately 30% seen once. Sequencing was carried out using blood. The receptors originated from a woman of 80 years or more in good health.

Concerning this clonotype itself: A much more abundant neighbour one base away suggests this may be a read error. V usage is TRBV7-2 and J usage is TRBJ1-4; D remains ambiguous. The CDR3 spans 13 residues. Germline V CDR1 and CDR2: SGHTA, FQGNSA. The CDR3 spells CANSLRTGPRLFF. CDR3 nucleotide sequence: TGTGCCAACAGCTTAAGGACCGGGCCGCGGCTGTTTTTT. The whole variable domain, remainder taken from reference TRBV7-2 and TRBJ1-4, is GAGVSQSPSNKVTEKGKDVELRCDPISGHTALYWYRQSLGQGLEFLIYFQGNSAPDKSGLPSDRFSAERTGGSVSTLTIQRTQQEDSAVYLCANSLRTGPRLFFGSGTQLSVL.

The chain has TRBV6-5 and TRBJ1-6; D is unclear. This CDR3 is 18 amino acids long. V lost 0 bases and J 0 bases, leaving 12 bases between the germline ends. From germline, CDR1 is MNHEY and CDR2 SVGAGI. The CDR3 reads CASSYSNPGSSYNSPLHF. The CDR3 region has the DNA TGTGCCAGCAGTTACTCAAACCCTGGGAGCTCCTATAATTCACCCCTCCACTTT.

This chain connects TRBV5-1 to TRBJ1-1; 7 bases map to TRBD1. V gave up 0 bases and J gave up 0 bases; unmatched junction bases: 2. This CDR3 region has 15 residues. CDR1 is SGHRS, CDR2 YFSETQ, per germline. The CDR3 region has the DNA TGCGCCAGCAGCTTGGGGGACAGAATGAACACTGAAGCTTTCTTT. Protein sequence: CASSLGDRMNTEAFF.

The chain combines TRBV2 with TRBJ2-3; D may be TRBD1 (5 bases). The germline CDR1 and CDR2 sequences are SNHLY and FYNNEI. V was trimmed by 8 bases and J by 0 bases, leaving 12 bases between them. CDR3 length: 14 residues. CDR3 DNA: TGTGCCAGCCCCCAGGGAACTAGCACAGATACGCAGTATTTT. Protein: CASPQGTSTDTQYF.

This clonotype was seen many times. This chain links TRBV20-1 with TRBJ2-3; D might be TRBD1 or TRBD2, each matching 5 bases. Germline assignment: CDR1 DFQATT and CDR2 SNEGSKA (reference sequence). The CDR3 spans 14 residues. The germline V and J ends were trimmed by 5 bases and 0 bases, with 12 bases remaining between them. The CDR3 DNA sequence: TGCAGTGCTGATCCGGGACGCAGCACAGATACGCAGTATTTT. Its translation: CSADPGRSTDTQYF.

The V gene is TRBV4-2, the J gene TRBJ2-1; 11 bases are shared with TRBD2. V shed 3 bases, J shed 3 bases, and the junction held 7 bases outside the gene matches. Germline assignment: CDR1 LGHNA and CDR2 YNFKEQ. The CDR3 runs 17 residues. CDR3 DNA: TGTGCCAGCAGCCATAATCGACTAGCGGGGAGCTACAATGAGCAGTTCTTC. Translated: CASSHNRLAGSYNEQFF.

This rearrangement joins TRBV7-6 to TRBJ2-6; D is uncertain. The germline CDR1 and CDR2 sequences are SGHVS and FNYEAQ. With 8 bases removed from V and 2 bases from J, the gap between germline ends came to 7 bases. The CDR3 is 13 residues long. The CDR3 loop is CASVPTGANVLTF. The CDR3, as DNA: TGTGCCAGCGTCCCGACTGGGGCCAACGTCCTGACTTTC.

This clonotype has at least ten counts. The CDR3 protein is CASSHGQANYGYTF. The CDR3 nucleotides read TGCGCCAGCAGCCACGGACAGGCCAACTATGGCTACACCTTC. The chain carries TRBV4-3 and TRBJ1-2, with 7 bases lining up with TRBD1. Per germline, CDR1 LGHNA and CDR2 YSLEER. The CDR3 length is 14 residues. Trimming took 3 bases from V and 2 from J; bases not matched to a gene: 3.

This clonotype appeared many times. The V call is TRBV5-6, the J call TRBJ1-4; no firm D call. The CDR3 has 15 amino acids. Germline V gene lookup returns CDR1 SGHDT and CDR2 YYEEEE. The V and J ends lost 3 bases and 1 base respectively, with 10 bases between them. The CDR3: CASSSPILTNEKLFF. DNA for the CDR3: TGTGCCAGCAGCTCTCCGATTCTAACTAATGAAAAACTGTTTTTT.

Ten or more counts support this clonotype. The V gene is TRBV12-3 or TRBV12-4, the J gene TRBJ1-2; 7 positions match TRBD1. Germline trimming cut 4 bases from V and 1 base from J; bases unmatched to any gene: 6. There are 15 residues in the CDR3. The CDR3 sequence: CASSSGQNFNYGYTF. The CDR3 DNA reads as TGTGCCAGCAGTTCGGGACAGAATTTTAACTATGGCTACACCTTC.

This clonotype was counted ten times or more. V gene TRBV30 combines with J gene TRBJ2-1; 12 bases map to TRBD2. Germline V CDR1 and CDR2: GTSNPN, SVGIG (reference sequence). This CDR3 contains 13 residues. Unmatched junction bases numbered 6, after V lost 5 bases and J lost 10 bases. CDR3 sequence: CAWRTSGDGEQFF. In nucleotides, the CDR3 is TGTGCCTGGCGGACTAGCGGGGACGGGGAGCAGTTCTTC.

V gene TRBV20-1 combines with J gene TRBJ1-5, with no clear D. The CDR3 totals 12 residues. Germline V CDR1 and CDR2: DFQATT, SNEGSKA (reference sequence). CDR3 nucleotide sequence: TGCAGGCCCGGAGGGTTCAATCAGCCCCAGCATTTT. Translating it yields CRPGGFNQPQHF.

This clonotype was seen repeatedly, ten times or more. The chain links TRBV7-6 to TRBJ1-2, with 8 bases lining up with TRBD1. J lost 7 bases, V lost 1 base, and 11 bases had no gene match. CDR1 is SGHVS and CDR2 is FNYEAQ in the germline V gene. There are 16 residues in the CDR3. Here the CDR3 DNA reads TGTGCCAGCAGCTTAGATCCTTCGGGGACAGGTGGTGGCTACACCTTC. This sequence encodes CASSLDPSGTGGGYTF.

In its sample, this clonotype was seen once. A much larger clonotype is one base distant, so this may be a read error. The chain employs TRBV12-3 or TRBV12-4 and TRBJ2-3; D ambiguous. The CDR3 has 16 residues. CDR3 residues: CASSAYSFLSTDTEYF. Written as DNA, the CDR3 is TGTGCCAGCAGTGCCTACAGTTTTCTTAGCACAGATACGGAGTATTTT.

This clonotype has just a few counts. This rearrangement joins TRBV5-6 to TRBJ1-1; D might be TRBD1 (6 bases). The CDR3 contains 15 residues. The germline V gene has CDR1 SGHDT and CDR2 YYEEEE. Trimming removed 4 bases at V and 2 bases at J, with 15 bases between. DNA for the CDR3: TGTGCCAGCAGCAGAACAGGGAACCTTAACACTGAAGCTTTCTTT. Amino acid sequence: CASSRTGNLNTEAFF.

The chain links TRBV20-1 to TRBJ2-1, with D possibly being TRBD1 (6 bases). Germline V lookup: CDR1 DFQATT, CDR2 SNEGSKA (reference sequence). Trimming removed 0 bases from V and 3 bases from J, with 12 bases in between. This CDR3 is 15 amino acids long. The CDR3 region has the DNA TGCAGTGCTAGAGATAGGGGGATGCTCTACAATGAGCAGTTCTTC. Translating it yields CSARDRGMLYNEQFF.

This clonotype was counted many times. The DNA of the CDR3 is TGCAGTGCTAGAGATCCCTCAGCTAACTATGGCTACACCTTC. This encodes CSARDPSANYGYTF. The J gene is TRBJ1-2, the V gene TRBV20-1; D unclear. The CDR3 sequence is 14 residues long. Germline CDR1 DFQATT, CDR2 SNEGSKA (reference sequence). Deletions cut 0 bases from V and 0 bases from J, with 8 bases between.

About this clonotype: A read error is possible here, since a much larger clone lies one base away. V and J are TRBV2 and TRBJ1-4, with 7 bases that match TRBD1. The CDR3 spans 15 residues. The germline CDR1 and CDR2 sequences are SNHLY and FYNNEI. With 6 bases clipped from V and 8 bases from J, the junction kept 12 bases outside the gene matches. CDR3 coding DNA: TGTGCCAGCAGCGCGACAGGGTTGAGTAAAGAAAAACTGTTTTTT. The encoded protein is CASSATGLSKEKLFF.

This clonotype has a count of ten or more. V is TRBV27 and J is TRBJ2-5, with 8 bases identical to TRBD2. Germline CDR1 and CDR2: MNHEY and SMNVEV (reference sequence). The CDR3 is made up of 15 amino acids. Germline trimming cut 5 bases from V and 5 bases from J; bases unmatched to any gene: 10. The CDR3 spells CASSPLAGRGETQYF. In nucleotides, the CDR3 is TGTGCCAGCAGTCCACTTGCCGGGAGGGGGGAGACCCAGTACTTC.

This clonotype has just a few counts. The chain has TRBV6-5 and TRBJ2-2; TRBD1 might be the D (6 bases). This CDR3 comprises 18 residues. Germline V CDR1 and CDR2: MNHEY, SVGAGI. Trimming pared 0 bases from V and 1 base from J, leaving 15 bases between. The CDR3 DNA reads TGTGCCAGCAGTTACTCGCTTGGGGGCGCGAGGAACACCGGGGAGCTGTTTTTT. Its translation: CASSYSLGGARNTGELFF.